This T cell receptor (beta chain) was identified during a study of cytomegalovirus exposure and HLA in healthy donors. Broader study findings: Previously analyzed data showed that most TCR beta V segments were productive at a frequency of about 90% or about 30%. CMV antigen specificity of three CMV-associated chains was confirmed in vitro. The records held CMV serostatus as the only immune exposure information.

Although they were nominally healthy when sampled, donors likely had unrecorded immune exposures. 13 Jbeta primers and 60 Vbeta primers were used for the PCR. The method was immunoSEQ multiplex PCR; TCRdb's version includes in-frame clones alone and lacks a portion of them. The table lists 120,000 or so clones, around 78% of them singletons. V dropped 3 bases and J dropped 0 bases, with 12 bases sitting between them. The CDR3 has 15 residues. Germline-derived CDR1 and CDR2 are SGHRS and YFSETQ. Note on this clone: Its antigen is currently unknown.

V usage is TRBV5-1 and J usage is TRBJ1-1; no reliable D call. This TCR derives from a young man in good health and CMV-seropositive. The sequenced material came from PBMCs. The DNA for the CDR3 is TGCGCCAGCAGCTCGTCGGGAACAGTGAACACTGAAGCTTTCTTT. Amino acids: CASSSSGTVNTEAFF.